This T cell receptor beta chain was captured in a study of blood T cell repertoires in COVID-19. Study-wide context: Some COVID-19 samples were acute and others convalescent; all came from the United States, Italy and Spain. Sources were T cells, B-cell-depleted T cells, or PBMCs; the material itself was cDNA or gDNA.

Study processing details: By means of reference gene primer amplification, nucleated cell counts were estimated. TCRdb's copy holds only in-frame clones and misses some; the assay was immunoSEQ multiplex PCR. That table supplies the V and J calls and clone size; D and trimming were determined from the DNA. The sample lists some 50,000 clones; 86% were seen once. V gave up 1 base and J gave up 1 base, with 10 bases separating them. Germline CDR1 and CDR2: SEHNR and FQNEAQ (reference sequence). This CDR3 contains 15 residues. Sequenced material: peripheral blood. The source of this sequence is a man in his forties with active COVID-19. This chain links TRBV7-9 with TRBJ2-5; tentative D call: TRBD1 (6 bases). The chain's CDR3 is CASSLGVDSQETQYF. The CDR3 bases are TGTGCCAGCAGCTTAGGGGTGGACAGCCAAGAGACCCAGTACTTC.